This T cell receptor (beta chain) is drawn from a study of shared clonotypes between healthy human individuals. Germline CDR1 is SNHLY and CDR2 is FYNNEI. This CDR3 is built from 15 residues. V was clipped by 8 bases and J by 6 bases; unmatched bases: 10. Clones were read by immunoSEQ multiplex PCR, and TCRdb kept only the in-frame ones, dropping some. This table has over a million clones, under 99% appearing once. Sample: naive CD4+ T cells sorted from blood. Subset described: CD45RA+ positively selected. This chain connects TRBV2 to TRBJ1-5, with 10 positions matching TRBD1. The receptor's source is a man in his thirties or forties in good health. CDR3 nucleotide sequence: TGTGCCAGCGGCCGACCGACAGGGGGCGGTCAGCCCCAGCATTTT. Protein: CASGRPTGGGQPQHF.